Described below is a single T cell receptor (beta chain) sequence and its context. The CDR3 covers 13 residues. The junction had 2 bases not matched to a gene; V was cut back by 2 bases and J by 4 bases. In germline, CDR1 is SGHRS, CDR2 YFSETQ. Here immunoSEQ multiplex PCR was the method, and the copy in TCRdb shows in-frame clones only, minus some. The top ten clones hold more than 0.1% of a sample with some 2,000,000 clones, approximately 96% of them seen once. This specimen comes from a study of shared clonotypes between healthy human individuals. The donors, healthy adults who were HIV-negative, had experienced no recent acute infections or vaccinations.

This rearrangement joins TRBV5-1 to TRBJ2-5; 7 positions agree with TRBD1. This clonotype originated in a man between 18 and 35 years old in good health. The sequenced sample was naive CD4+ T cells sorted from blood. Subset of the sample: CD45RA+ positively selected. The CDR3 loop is CASSFDRVETQYF. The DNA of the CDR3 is TGCGCCAGCAGCTTCGACAGGGTAGAGACCCAGTACTTC.